These 22 T cell receptor beta chains share one sample of origin, sequenced in a study of T cell repertoires and leukemia-associated antigens. Their target antigens are unknown. Each CDR3 protein is one row after TCRdb ran MiXCR on the 5' RACE reads. The sample yields around 14,000 distinct CDR3 sequences, approximately 39% seen once. The sequenced material came from CD3+ T cells sorted from blood and cultured. These receptors came from a female donor in good health.

This clonotype was found a few times. V is TRBV7-3 and J is TRBJ2-7; TRBD1 aligns across 8 bases. V trimming: 2 bases; J trimming: 2 bases; junction bases outside the gene matches: 5. The germline V gene has CDR1 SGHTA and CDR2 FQGTGA. This CDR3 region has 15 residues. For the CDR3, the DNA is TGTGCCAGCAGCTTAGCCCGGGACAGGACCTACGAGCAGTACTTC. Translating gives CASSLARDRTYEQYF.

This clonotype was detected many times. V is TRBV19 and J is TRBJ1-2; D ambiguous. Germline V lookup: CDR1 LNHDA, CDR2 SQIVND (reference sequence). V dropped 6 bases and J dropped 0 bases, with 14 bases sitting between them. This CDR3 comprises 15 residues. The CDR3 bases are TGTGCCAGTAGAGGCCGGATAGGGACTAACTATGGCTACACCTTC. Its translation: CASRGRIGTNYGYTF. The full variable domain, rest sourced from reference TRBV19 and TRBJ1-2, is DGGITQSPKYLFRKEGQNVTLSCEQNLNHDAMYWYRQDPGQGLRLIYYSQIVNDFQKGDIAEGYSVSREKKESFPLTVTSAQKNPTAFYLCASRGRIGTNYGYTFGSGTRLTVV.

A word on this clonotype: A read error may account for a junction end that differs from germline. This chain joins TRBV5-1 and TRBJ2-1; D is ambiguous. This CDR3 comprises 15 residues. Germline lookup yields CDR1 SGHRS and CDR2 YFSETQ. CDR3 in DNA: TGCGCCAGCAGCTTGACTGGCGGTTCCTATAATGAGCGGTTCTTC. This codes for CASSLTGGSYNERFF.

The chain links TRBV19 to TRBJ2-3; D remains unclear. V lost 1 base and J 5 bases, leaving 7 bases between the germline ends. The length of the CDR3 is 13 residues. Germline-derived CDR1 and CDR2 are LNHDA and SQIVND (reference sequence). The CDR3 loop reads CASSIGLLDTQYF. For the CDR3, the DNA is TGTGCCAGTAGTATAGGGCTCCTAGATACGCAGTATTTT.

The chain combines TRBV27 with TRBJ2-7, with TRBD2 identical over 10 bases. Trimming removed 1 base from V and 2 bases from J; junction bases left unmatched: 5. Germline V gene lookup returns CDR1 MNHEY and CDR2 SMNVEV (reference sequence). The length of the CDR3 is 16 residues. CDR3 sequence (DNA): TGTGCCAGCAGTTTATATGCGAGCGGGAGGGCCTACGAGCAGTACTTC. It codes for CASSLYASGRAYEQYF.

This clonotype is termed medium-sized. V usage is TRBV25-1 and J usage is TRBJ2-1, with 8 positions matching TRBD2. CDR3 length: 14 residues. From germline, CDR1 is MGHDK and CDR2 SYGVNS. The trim removed 3 bases at V and 6 bases at J, leaving 4 bases unmatched. CDR3 sequence: CASSEGLGRNEQFF. DNA for the CDR3: TGTGCCAGCAGTGAGGGACTAGGGCGCAATGAGCAGTTCTTC.

V usage is TRBV12-3 or TRBV12-4 and J usage is TRBJ2-1, with 9 positions matching TRBD1. The trim removed 5 bases at V and 10 bases at J, leaving 9 bases unmatched. This CDR3 has 14 amino acids. CDR3 loop: CASSATGQGIEQFF. CDR3 DNA sequence: TGTGCCAGCAGTGCTACCGGACAGGGGATCGAGCAGTTCTTC.

This sequence joins TRBV29-1 and TRBJ2-3, with 8 bases lining up with TRBD2. Germline values: CDR1 SQVTM, CDR2 ANQGSEA. This CDR3 spans 14 amino acids. The ends lost 7 bases at V and 6 bases at J; junction bases unmatched: 12. The CDR3 reads CSAGTSASSDTQYF. CDR3 nucleotides: TGCAGCGCTGGGACTAGTGCTAGCTCCGATACGCAGTATTTT.

The chain couples TRBV20-1 to TRBJ2-5, with D unclear. CDR1 DFQATT and CDR2 SNEGSKA come from the germline V gene (reference sequence). This CDR3 spans 13 amino acids. The ends were cut back, 0 bases at V and 5 bases at J, with 10 bases in the middle. CDR3 in DNA: TGCAGTGCTAGAGATCGGGTGGGGGAGACCCAGTACTTC. Translation: CSARDRVGETQYF.

The table lists this clonotype with a count of one. CDR3 bases: TGCGCCAGCCTACCCGGGGTAGCGGGAGACGGAGATACGCAGTATTTT. Its translation: CASLPGVAGDGDTQYF. The J gene is TRBJ2-3, the V gene TRBV5-1, with TRBD2 matching over 9 bases. CDR1 and CDR2 from the germline V gene are SGHRS and YFSETQ. Trimming cost V 7 bases and J 5 bases; bases outside gene matches: 14. The CDR3 has 16 residues.

This clonotype is deemed medium-sized. The chain has TRBV20-1 and TRBJ2-1; TRBD2 aligns across 9 bases. There are 18 residues in the CDR3. Germline CDR1 and CDR2: DFQATT and SNEGSKA (reference sequence). Germline trimming cut 0 bases from V and 1 base from J; bases unmatched to any gene: 10. The CDR3 here is CSARDQLAGRQSYNEQFF. The CDR3 nucleotides read TGCAGTGCTAGAGATCAACTAGCGGGCCGCCAATCCTACAATGAGCAGTTCTTC.

In this sample, this clonotype turned up many times. The gene calls are TRBV20-1 and TRBJ1-5; D is possibly TRBD1 (5 bases). Germline loops: CDR1 DFQATT, CDR2 SNEGSKA (reference sequence). The length of the CDR3 is 15 residues. The V gene lost 0 bases and the J gene lost 10 bases, with 19 bases spanning the gap. The CDR3 reads CSARDRDRRRTPQHF. CDR3 sequence (DNA): TGCAGTGCTAGAGATAGGGACCGCCGAAGGACACCCCAGCATTTT.

The chain is built from TRBV5-1 and TRBJ2-1; 8 nucleotides agree with TRBD2. V lost 1 base and J lost 1; bases outside the gene matches: 22. Germline V lookup: CDR1 SGHRS, CDR2 YFSETQ. The CDR3 consists of 22 residues. The CDR3 reads CASSLLIGLAADRLMSYNEQFF. CDR3 nucleotide sequence: TGCGCCAGCAGCTTGCTAATCGGACTAGCAGCAGACCGCCTGATGTCCTACAATGAGCAGTTCTTC.

A word on this clonotype: This likely comes from a read error, as the CDR3 has no conserved phenylalanine or tryptophan at its end. The V call is TRBV19, the J call TRBJ2-2, with D possibly matching TRBD2 (7 bases). CDR3 length: 16 amino acids. Germline CDR1 and CDR2: LNHDA and SQIVND (reference sequence). CDR3 in DNA: TGTGCCAGTAGTGGGGGGGCAGCCACGAACACCAGGGAGCTGTTTTCT. Protein sequence: CASSGGAATNTRELFS.

This clonotype was seen repeatedly, ten times or more. Here the CDR3 omits its conserved ending phenylalanine or tryptophan, so a read error is the likely source. The chain has TRBV5-6 and TRBJ2-5; D unclear. The CDR3 is 13 residues long. From germline, CDR1 is SGHDT and CDR2 YYEEEE. V was clipped by 2 bases and J by 5 bases, with 10 bases between them. CDR3 coding DNA: TGTGCCAGCAGCTTACAGTTGCGGGAGACCCAGTACCTC. It translates to CASSLQLRETQYL.

Relative to its sample, this clonotype is medium-sized. The CDR3 nucleotides read TGCAGTGCTAGGGGGAATTCACCGAACACTGAAGCTTTCTTT. Translated, it gives CSARGNSPNTEAFF. The chain is built from TRBV20-1 and TRBJ1-1; no firm D call. V gave up 3 bases and J gave up 1 base, with 12 bases separating them. This CDR3 has 14 residues. CDR1 DFQATT and CDR2 SNEGSKA come from the germline V gene (reference sequence).

This clonotype was detected many times. The chain is built from TRBV20-1 and TRBJ2-7, with 13 bases fitting TRBD2. Germline loops: CDR1 DFQATT, CDR2 SNEGSKA (reference sequence). The CDR3 has 16 residues. V shed 0 bases and J 2 bases; nucleotides not matched to a gene: 4. CDR3 residues: CSARDGTSGDTYEQYF. Written as DNA, the CDR3 is TGCAGTGCTAGAGATGGGACTAGCGGGGATACCTACGAGCAGTACTTC.

On this clonotype itself: This could be a read error, since a much larger clone is one nucleotide away. The chain uses TRBV29-1 and TRBJ1-5; maybe TRBD1 (6 bases). V lost 4 bases and J lost 0, with 10 bases in between. The CDR3 covers 14 residues. Germline loops: CDR1 SQVTM, CDR2 ANQGSEA. The CDR3 region is CSVAGVDSNQPQHF. The CDR3 nucleotides are TGCAGCGTTGCAGGGGTTGATAGCAATCAGCCCCAGCATTTT.

This clonotype is medium-sized within its sample. The rearrangement uses TRBV27 and TRBJ2-7; 12 nucleotides agree with TRBD2. Trimming took 6 bases from V and 4 from J; bases not matched to a gene: 7. Per germline, CDR1 MNHEY and CDR2 SMNVEV (reference sequence). There are 15 residues in the CDR3. The CDR3 sequence is CASSLTSGSRYEQYF. The CDR3 DNA follows: TGTGCCAGCAGCTTGACTAGCGGGAGCCGTTACGAGCAGTACTTC.

Judged by abundance, this clonotype is medium-sized (0.01 to 0.1%). The rearrangement uses TRBV20-1 and TRBJ2-1; TRBD2 matches 10 bases. The CDR3 runs 14 residues. Germline CDR1 is DFQATT and CDR2 is SNEGSKA (reference sequence). J gave up 4 bases and V 3 bases, and 3 bases lay outside the gene matches. The CDR3 nucleotides read TGCAGTGCTAGGGAACTAGCGGGATACAATGAGCAGTTCTTC. It yields the protein CSARELAGYNEQFF.

By frequency in the sample, this clonotype is medium-sized. The chain combines TRBV7-8 with TRBJ2-5; D remains unclear. V shed 5 bases and J shed 5 bases, with 12 bases lying between them. Germline V gene lookup returns CDR1 SGHVS and CDR2 FQNEAQ. CDR3 length equals 13 residues. The CDR3 DNA sequence: TGTGCCAGCAGCCTCCGGGTTCGGGAGACCCAGTACTTC. It encodes CASSLRVRETQYF.

The chain is built from TRBV12-3 or TRBV12-4 and TRBJ2-7, with TRBD1 as a possible D gene (6 bases). This CDR3 comprises 13 residues. For the CDR3, the DNA is TGTGCTAGCGAGTCAGAGGGGGCCTACGAGCAGTACTTC. This encodes CASESEGAYEQYF.